Presented here are 17 T cell receptor beta chains from one specimen sequenced in a study of molecular identifiers for immune sequencing clone quantification. TCRdb ran MiXCR on the PCR reads and lists one entry per CDR3 protein. The sample shows about half a million distinct CDR3 sequences, approximately 25% of them seen only once. Sequenced sample: naive CD8+ T cells from blood, with Jurkat cell RNA spiked in. This sample's subset: FACS-sorted CD8+CD4-CCR7+CD45RA+ naive T cells. These receptors all come from a human donor in good health. Some libraries in this study had Jurkat cell RNA spiked in.

A few counts support this clonotype. The rearrangement links TRBV7-6 to TRBJ2-5; 8 bases line up with TRBD2. Trimming removed 1 base from V and 4 bases from J; junction bases left unmatched: 11. The CDR3 is 17 amino acids. Germline assignment: CDR1 SGHVS and CDR2 FNYEAQ. The CDR3 DNA reads as TGTGCCAGCAGCTTAGGTCGAGCGGGGGAAGGATTAGAGACCCAGTACTTC. It codes for CASSLGRAGEGLETQYF.

This clonotype appeared a few times. The rearrangement uses TRBV5-6 and TRBJ1-4; no firm D call. Trimming shortened V by 9 bases and J by 6 bases, and 18 bases separated the two germline ends. Germline loops: CDR1 SGHDT, CDR2 YYEEEE. CDR3 size: 14 residues. The CDR3 DNA follows: TGTGCCACCTGTTGGGAGGGTCGGGATGAAAAACTGTTTTTT. Translated, it gives CATCWEGRDEKLFF. The whole variable domain, remainder taken from reference TRBV5-6 and TRBJ1-4, is DAGVTQSPTHLIKTRGQQVTLRCSPKSGHDTVSWYQQALGQGPQFIFQYYEEEERQRGNFPDRFSGHQFPNYSSELNVNALLLGDSALYLCATCWEGRDEKLFFGSGTQLSVL.

The gene calls are TRBV10-1 and TRBJ2-2, with D uncertain. In germline, CDR1 is WNHNN, CDR2 SYGVQD (reference sequence). Trimming took off 4 bases at V and 5 bases at J, with 11 bases between the two ends. This CDR3 is built from 14 residues. CDR3 loop: CASSANDGTGELFF. The CDR3 DNA reads as TGCGCCAGCAGTGCCAACGATGGGACCGGGGAGCTGTTTTTT.

The rearrangement joins TRBV9 to TRBJ2-2, with D tentatively TRBD1 (6 bases). V lost 0 bases and J 6 bases, leaving 18 bases between the germline ends. This CDR3 is built from 17 residues. CDR1 SGDLS and CDR2 YYNGEE come from the germline V gene. CDR3 residues: CASSVGAYPQGAGELFF. The CDR3, as DNA: TGTGCCAGCAGCGTAGGGGCATACCCACAGGGTGCCGGGGAGCTGTTTTTT. The whole variable domain, filled in from reference TRBV9 and TRBJ2-2, reads DSGVTQTPKHLITATGQRVTLRCSPRSGDLSVYWYQQSLDQGLQFLIQYYNGEERAKGNILERFSAQQFPDLHSELNLSSLELGDSALYFCASSVGAYPQGAGELFFGEGSRLTVL.

Worth noting for this clonotype: A read error may be the cause here, since a much bigger clone is one base away. The chain joins TRBV4-1 to TRBJ1-5; D not certain. This CDR3 has 14 residues. Germline CDR1 reads MGHRA; CDR2 reads YSYEKL. V was shortened by 4 bases and J by 7 bases, with 14 bases between the two germline ends. This CDR3 is CASSPDKGYQPQHF. The CDR3 region has the DNA TGCGCCAGCAGCCCCGACAAGGGATACCAGCCCCAGCATTTT.

In the case of this clonotype: This may be a read error, as it is one base from a much larger clone. This sequence joins TRBV3-1 and TRBJ2-7; 8 bases map to TRBD2. The CDR3 loop spans 16 amino acids. The germline gives CDR1 LGHDT, CDR2 YNNKEL (reference sequence). CDR3 bases: TGTGCCGGCAGCCAAGAGGCTAGCGGGCACGCCTACGAGCAGTACTTC. It is translated as CAGSQEASGHAYEQYF.

This clonotype was seen more than once but under ten times. This rearrangement joins TRBV7-9 to TRBJ2-7; D uncertain. The CDR3 covers 16 residues. CDR1 SEHNR and CDR2 FQNEAQ come from the germline V gene (reference sequence). V was clipped by 0 bases and J by 1 base, with 13 bases between them. CDR3 amino acids: CASSLAPAGLSYEQYF. The CDR3 DNA reads as TGTGCCAGCAGCTTAGCGCCGGCAGGCCTATCCTACGAGCAGTACTTC.

This clonotype was seen ten or more times. The rearrangement uses TRBV10-2 and TRBJ2-3; D gene unclear. V lost 8 bases to trimming and J lost 0 bases, with 9 bases between them. Germline V gene data show CDR1 as WSHSY and CDR2 as SAAADI. The CDR3 is 13 amino acids. The CDR3 DNA sequence: TGCGCCAGCCAAGATCTCAGCACAGATACGCAGTATTTT. Its protein is CASQDLSTDTQYF.

V is TRBV27 and J is TRBJ1-3, with 7 bases identical to TRBD1. Trimming removed 8 bases from V and 4 bases from J; junction bases left unmatched: 8. Germline CDR1 reads MNHEY; CDR2 reads SMNVEV (reference sequence). The CDR3 covers 14 residues. The CDR3 loop reads CASANRGGGNTIYF. The CDR3 nucleotides are TGTGCCAGCGCAAACAGGGGCGGAGGAAACACCATATATTTT.

Many counts were recorded for this clonotype. This rearrangement joins TRBV7-9 to TRBJ2-3; unclear D gene. Trimming stripped 1 base from V and 3 bases from J, with 8 bases between. Germline V gene lookup returns CDR1 SEHNR and CDR2 FQNEAQ (reference sequence). The CDR3 covers 14 residues. This CDR3 is CASSLGAVTDTQYF. Written as DNA, the CDR3 is TGTGCCAGCAGCTTAGGGGCCGTAACAGATACGCAGTATTTT.

This clonotype came up many times. The genes are TRBV4-3 and TRBJ2-7, with TRBD2 as a possible D gene (5 bases). Trimming shortened V by 0 bases and J by 4 bases, and 13 bases separated the two germline ends. The CDR3 has 15 residues. CDR1 is LGHNA and CDR2 is YSLEER in the germline V gene. The CDR3 is CASSQERTVQYEQYF. The CDR3 nucleotides read TGCGCCAGCAGCCAAGAGAGGACTGTGCAGTACGAGCAGTACTTC.

The chain is built from TRBV7-9 and TRBJ1-1; the D gene is possibly TRBD1 (6 bases). Germline V CDR1 and CDR2: SEHNR, FQNEAQ (reference sequence). Trimming shortened V by 1 base and J by 4 bases, and 13 bases separated the two germline ends. The CDR3 runs to 15 residues. Here the CDR3 reads CASSLGGGLGTEAFF. The CDR3 DNA is TGTGCCAGCAGCTTAGGGGGGGGGCTGGGCACTGAAGCTTTCTTT.

In this sample, this clonotype turned up a few times. For the CDR3, the DNA is TGTGCCAGTAGTATTGTCGGACAGCGTAACTATGGCTACACCTTC. This translates into CASSIVGQRNYGYTF. This sequence joins TRBV19 and TRBJ1-2, with D tentatively TRBD1 (6 bases). Germline V gene sequence: CDR1 LNHDA, CDR2 SQIVND (reference sequence). Trimming left V 3 bases short and J 1 base short, with 12 bases between. This CDR3 is 15 amino acids long.

The chain uses TRBV5-3 and TRBJ1-1, with no clear D. TRBV5-3 is an open reading frame whose function is uncertain. Trimming shortened V by 8 bases and J by 4 bases, and 21 bases separated the two germline ends. The CDR3 consists of 15 residues. CDR3 in amino acids: CASIGRPSAGTEAFF. CDR3 in DNA: TGTGCCAGCATCGGCAGGCCCTCGGCGGGCACTGAAGCTTTCTTT.

This clonotype was seen more than once but under ten times. The rearrangement links TRBV7-9 to TRBJ2-1; perhaps TRBD2 as D (6 bases). The CDR3 length is 16 residues. Germline V gives CDR1 SEHNR, CDR2 FQNEAQ (reference sequence). V lost 5 bases and J 4 bases, leaving 18 bases between the germline ends. The CDR3 DNA reads as TGTGCCAGCAGCCCAACTTTAGCGGACGAATACAATGAGCAGTTCTTC. It is translated as CASSPTLADEYNEQFF.

This clonotype was found many times. This chain connects TRBV6-2 or TRBV6-3 to TRBJ2-7; weak D call: TRBD1 (6 bases). CDR1 is MNHEY and CDR2 is SVGEGT in the germline V gene. V dropped 6 bases and J dropped 4 bases, with 13 bases sitting between them. There are 13 residues in the CDR3. DNA for the CDR3: TGTGCCAGCAGACCGGGACATCAGTACGAGCAGTACTTC. Translated: CASRPGHQYEQYF.

The chain links TRBV29-1 to TRBJ2-7; D is undetermined. Trimming pared 6 bases from V and 2 bases from J, leaving 14 bases between. Germline V CDR1 and CDR2: SQVTM, ANQGSEA. The CDR3 extends over 13 amino acids. CDR3 nucleotide sequence: TGCAGCGTCGTGCCGTGGTGCGCCTACGAGCAGTACTTC. This encodes CSVVPWCAYEQYF.